The rows below give T cell receptor beta chains drawn from one sample of a study of liver allograft versus peripheral blood T cells. One entry per CDR3 protein results from TCRdb running MiXCR on the reads. Of about 13,000 distinct CDR3 sequences in the sample, roughly 18% were seen once. The receptors here all came from a human patient who had a liver transplant. Among the T cells, some may be from the graft donor. CDR3s include the opening cysteine and the closing phenylalanine or tryptophan. Fields, in order: CDR3 DNA, CDR3 protein, clone size, D gene, V gene, J gene. The D gene is left open where the match is weak. Clone size is shown for a subset of rows, as once, few, many or a class of expanded clone.

cdr3_nt: TGTGCCAGCAGCGCCCAAGGGGATTATGGCTACACCTTC
cdr3_aa: CASSAQGDYGYTF
clone_size: medium-sized
d_call: -
v_call: TRBV6-6
j_call: TRBJ1-2

cdr3_nt: TGTGCCTGGAGTCCAGGGCTAAATGAAAAACTGTTTTTT
cdr3_aa: CAWSPGLNEKLFF
clone_size: -
d_call: -
v_call: TRBV30
j_call: TRBJ1-4

cdr3_nt: TGTGCCTGGAGCAGACTAGCGGGCACAGATACGCAGTATTTT
cdr3_aa: CAWSRLAGTDTQYF
clone_size: -
d_call: TRBD2
v_call: TRBV30
j_call: TRBJ2-3

cdr3_nt: TGTGCCAGCAGTTCATGGGGGGGGAATAGCAATCAGCCCCAGCATTTT
cdr3_aa: CASSSWGGNSNQPQHF
clone_size: medium-sized
d_call: -
v_call: TRBV7-2
j_call: TRBJ1-5

cdr3_nt: TGTGCCAGCAGCCGGAGGGGGGTCGGGGTGAATGAGCAGTTCTTC
cdr3_aa: CASSRRGVGVNEQFF
clone_size: -
d_call: -
v_call: TRBV12-3/TRBV12-4
j_call: TRBJ2-1

cdr3_nt: TGTGCCAGCAGTGAATCCGGCAATGAAAAACTGTTTTTT
cdr3_aa: CASSESGNEKLFF
clone_size: few
d_call: -
v_call: TRBV25-1
j_call: TRBJ1-4

cdr3_nt: TGTGCCAGCAGTAAAACCGGGCTCCAGAGTGGCTACACCTTC
cdr3_aa: CASSKTGLQSGYTF
clone_size: once
d_call: -
v_call: TRBV2
j_call: TRBJ1-2

cdr3_nt: TGTGCCATCTCAGTCCGGGGTGAGCAGTACTTC
cdr3_aa: CAISVRGEQYF
clone_size: many
d_call: -
v_call: TRBV10-3
j_call: TRBJ2-7

cdr3_nt: TGCAGCGTTGGTGACGGGGGCACCACTGAAGCTTTCTTT
cdr3_aa: CSVGDGGTTEAFF
clone_size: few
d_call: -
v_call: TRBV29-1
j_call: TRBJ1-1

cdr3_nt: TGCAGTGCTAGATTCGGGGCCTCCTACAATGAGCAGTTCTTC
cdr3_aa: CSARFGASYNEQFF
clone_size: few
d_call: -
v_call: TRBV20-1
j_call: TRBJ2-1

cdr3_nt: TGTGCCAGCTCACCTTCCTTATCAACGGGACGGCTAACTAACTATGGCTACACCTTC
cdr3_aa: CASSPSLSTGRLTNYGYTF
clone_size: medium-sized
d_call: -
v_call: TRBV18
j_call: TRBJ1-2

cdr3_nt: TGTGCCAGCAGTAATAGGGACAGGGAGAGATATAGCAATCAGCCCCAGCATTTT
cdr3_aa: CASSNRDRERYSNQPQHF
clone_size: few
d_call: TRBD1
v_call: TRBV28
j_call: TRBJ1-5

cdr3_nt: TGTGCCAGCAGTCGACAGGGGGCGCGCAACACTGAAGCTTTCTTT
cdr3_aa: CASSRQGARNTEAFF
clone_size: medium-sized
d_call: TRBD1
v_call: TRBV6-6
j_call: TRBJ1-1

cdr3_nt: TGTGCCAGCAGCTCTGGACAAAACACTGAAGCTTTCTTT
cdr3_aa: CASSSGQNTEAFF
clone_size: -
d_call: -
v_call: TRBV5-4
j_call: TRBJ1-1

cdr3_nt: TGTGCCTGGAGGCGGGGCAGAACCCGCTCTGGGGCCAACGTCCTGACTTTC
cdr3_aa: CAWRRGRTRSGANVLTF
clone_size: medium-sized
d_call: -
v_call: TRBV30
j_call: TRBJ2-6

cdr3_nt: TGTGCCAGCGAGGGTATCGCCGGGGAGCTGTTTTTT
cdr3_aa: CASEGIAGELFF
clone_size: medium-sized
d_call: -
v_call: TRBV6-6
j_call: TRBJ2-2

cdr3_nt: TGCAGTGCTAGAGATCCCGGCAGCCCCTATGGCTACACCTTC
cdr3_aa: CSARDPGSPYGYTF
clone_size: -
d_call: -
v_call: TRBV20-1
j_call: TRBJ1-2

cdr3_nt: TGTGCCAGCAGCTTAGGTGGGGGTAGCAATCAGCCCCAGCATTTT
cdr3_aa: CASSLGGGSNQPQHF
clone_size: few
d_call: -
v_call: TRBV7-2
j_call: TRBJ1-5

cdr3_nt: TGTGCCAGCAGCGTAGTGGCAGGTCCGGGGCCCCAGCATTTT
cdr3_aa: CASSVVAGPGPQHF
clone_size: -
d_call: -
v_call: TRBV9
j_call: TRBJ1-5

cdr3_nt: TGTGCCAGCAGCTTAGGAGGGGGGACGGTCCCCTACGAGCAGTACTTC
cdr3_aa: CASSLGGGTVPYEQYF
clone_size: -
d_call: -
v_call: TRBV7-2
j_call: TRBJ2-7

cdr3_nt: TGCAGTGCCGAAACCAGGGGGGGTTTACAATATGGCTACACCTTC
cdr3_aa: CSAETRGGLQYGYTF
clone_size: few
d_call: TRBD1
v_call: TRBV20-1
j_call: TRBJ1-2

cdr3_nt: TGTGCCAGCAGCCCTACGGGACGGCAGTGGCACACTGAAGCTTTCTTT
cdr3_aa: CASSPTGRQWHTEAFF
clone_size: few
d_call: -
v_call: TRBV9
j_call: TRBJ1-1

cdr3_nt: TGTGCCAGCAGTTCCTCCCCCGGGACAGGGGTAAGCAATGAGCAGTTCTTC
cdr3_aa: CASSSSPGTGVSNEQFF
clone_size: -
d_call: TRBD1
v_call: TRBV27
j_call: TRBJ2-1

cdr3_nt: TGTGCCAGCAGTTTAATCGGCAGCTACGAGCAGTACTTC
cdr3_aa: CASSLIGSYEQYF
clone_size: medium-sized
d_call: -
v_call: TRBV27
j_call: TRBJ2-7

cdr3_nt: TGTGCCAGCTCACCGGGACAGGTGAACACTGAAGCTTTCTTT
cdr3_aa: CASSPGQVNTEAFF
clone_size: medium-sized
d_call: TRBD1
v_call: TRBV18
j_call: TRBJ1-1

cdr3_nt: TGTGCCAGCAGTCCCGCCGGGACATTCTACGAGCAGTACTTC
cdr3_aa: CASSPAGTFYEQYF
clone_size: many
d_call: -
v_call: TRBV27
j_call: TRBJ2-7

cdr3_nt: TGTGCCACCAGCACAAGACGACAGACTAGCACAGATACGCAGTATTTT
cdr3_aa: CATSTRRQTSTDTQYF
clone_size: medium-sized
d_call: -
v_call: TRBV15
j_call: TRBJ2-3